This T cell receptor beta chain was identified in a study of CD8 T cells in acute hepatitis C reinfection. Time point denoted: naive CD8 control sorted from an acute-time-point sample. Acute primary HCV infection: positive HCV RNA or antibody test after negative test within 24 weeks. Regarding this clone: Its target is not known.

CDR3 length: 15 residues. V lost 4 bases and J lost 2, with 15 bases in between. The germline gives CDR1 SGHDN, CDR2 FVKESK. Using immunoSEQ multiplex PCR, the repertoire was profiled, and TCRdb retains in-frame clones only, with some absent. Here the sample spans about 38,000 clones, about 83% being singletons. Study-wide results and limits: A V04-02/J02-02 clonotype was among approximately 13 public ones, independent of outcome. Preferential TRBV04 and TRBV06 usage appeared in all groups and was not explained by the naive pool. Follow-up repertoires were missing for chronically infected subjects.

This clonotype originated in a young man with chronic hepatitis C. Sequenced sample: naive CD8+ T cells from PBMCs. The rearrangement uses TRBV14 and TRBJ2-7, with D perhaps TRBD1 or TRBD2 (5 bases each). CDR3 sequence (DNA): TGTGCCAGCAGCCGCTTCGGGACCGCCGCCTACGAGCAGTACTTC. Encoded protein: CASSRFGTAAYEQYF.